A selection of T cell receptor beta chains follows, all from one sample in a study of siplizumab effects on memory and regulatory T cells. The repertoire was sequenced with immunoSEQ multiplex PCR; TCRdb's copy has only in-frame clones and lacks some. The table includes approximately 94,000 clones, around 95% detected once. The material sequenced was naive CD4+ T cells sorted from blood. The source is a human donor in good health. CDR3s include the opening cysteine and the closing phenylalanine or tryptophan. The order of the fields is D gene, J gene, V gene, CDR3 DNA, CDR3 protein. A D gene is named only where the DNA matches it firmly.

>-|TRBJ2-7|TRBV6-5
TGTGCCAGCAGTTACTCACGGGAGTCCTACGAGCAGTACTTC
CASSYSRESYEQYF
>TRBD1|TRBJ1-1|TRBV29-1
TGCAGCGACCGGACAGGGAACACTGAAGCTTTCTTT
CSDRTGNTEAFF
>-|TRBJ2-7|TRBV15
TGTGCCACCAGCAATGGGGGCCTCTACGAGCAGTACTTC
CATSNGGLYEQYF
>TRBD1|TRBJ2-7|TRBV28
TGTGCCAGCAACGTGGCGCAGGGGGCGATTTACGAGCAGTACTTC
CASNVAQGAIYEQYF
>TRBD1|TRBJ1-4|TRBV5-4
TGTGCCAGCAGCTTGGGGATGGGACAGAGTAATGAAAAACTGTTTTTT
CASSLGMGQSNEKLFF
>-|TRBJ2-5|TRBV29-1
TGCAGCGTTGGAGTATGGGAGGAGACCCAGTACTTC
CSVGVWEETQYF
>TRBD1|TRBJ2-2|TRBV18
TGTGCCAGCTCACAACGGACAGGGTCCGGGGAGCTGTTTTTT
CASSQRTGSGELFF
>-|TRBJ1-2|TRBV30
TGTGCCTGGAGTGGGCGCTATGGCTACACCTTC
CAWSGRYGYTF
>-|TRBJ2-7|TRBV18
TGTGCCAGCTCTCAAGGGGACCCGCAGTACTTC
CASSQGDPQYF
>TRBD2|TRBJ2-1|TRBV7-3
TGTGCCAGCAGCCCCCGTGGACGGCGGGGGGCCTCCTACAATGAGCAGTTCTTC
CASSPRGRRGASYNEQFF